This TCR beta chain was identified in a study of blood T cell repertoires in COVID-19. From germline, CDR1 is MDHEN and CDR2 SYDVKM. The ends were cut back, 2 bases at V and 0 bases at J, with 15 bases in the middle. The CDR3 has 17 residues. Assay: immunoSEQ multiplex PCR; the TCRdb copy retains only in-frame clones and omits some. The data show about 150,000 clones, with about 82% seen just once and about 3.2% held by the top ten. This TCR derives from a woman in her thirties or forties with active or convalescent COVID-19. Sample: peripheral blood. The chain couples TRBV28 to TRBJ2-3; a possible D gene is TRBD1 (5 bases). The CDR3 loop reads CASSLGLDSASTDTQYF. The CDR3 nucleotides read TGTGCCAGCAGTTTAGGCTTAGACAGCGCTAGCACAGATACGCAGTATTTT.